These T cell receptor beta chains were read from a single sample in a study of T cells in Graves' hyperthyroidism and ophthalmopathy. TCRdb called the multiplex PCR reads again in MiXCR, with one record for every CDR3 protein. The sample holds fewer than 900,000 distinct CDR3 sequences; around 20% are singletons and the top ten take approximately 16%. Material: blood. Receptor source: a woman aged 45-59 years with Graves' hyperthyroidism that later progressed to Graves' ophthalmopathy. The CDR3 runs from the conserved cysteine through the conserved F or W. A D gene is named only where the DNA matches it firmly. For some rows the clone size is stated as once, few or many, or as a class when expanded; others skip it.

clone size: few
V gene: TRBV4-1
J gene: TRBJ1-2
D gene: -
CDR3 DNA: TGCGCCAGCAGCCACCTACAGGGTGAGACCTATGGCTACACCTTC
CDR3 protein: CASSHLQGETYGYTF

clone size: many
V gene: TRBV28
J gene: TRBJ2-5
D gene: -
CDR3 DNA: TGTGCCAGCAGTGCCTCGGAGGGCAGAGAGACCCAGTACTTC
CDR3 protein: CASSASEGRETQYF

clone size: many
V gene: TRBV5-1
J gene: TRBJ2-3
D gene: -
CDR3 DNA: TGCGCCAGCAGCTTGGATGGACTAACCACTACGCAGTATTTT
CDR3 protein: CASSLDGLTTTQYF

clone size: many
V gene: TRBV20-1
J gene: TRBJ2-1
D gene: -
CDR3 DNA: TGCAGTGCTAGAGGAACCCAACACCACAATGAGCAGTTCTTC
CDR3 protein: CSARGTQHHNEQFF

clone size: few
V gene: TRBV29-1
J gene: TRBJ1-3
D gene: -
CDR3 DNA: TGCAGCGTTGGGTCAGGGGACGGAAACACCATATATTTT
CDR3 protein: CSVGSGDGNTIYF

clone size: few
V gene: TRBV7-8
J gene: TRBJ2-2
D gene: -
CDR3 DNA: TGTGCCTTTCTTGGTCCGTCGAACACCGGGGAGCTGTTTTTT
CDR3 protein: CAFLGPSNTGELFF

clone size: few
V gene: TRBV29-1
J gene: TRBJ2-3
D gene: TRBD1
CDR3 DNA: TGCAGCGTTGAAGAGTGGGACAGGGACACAGATACGCAGTATTTT
CDR3 protein: CSVEEWDRDTDTQYF

clone size: many
V gene: TRBV2
J gene: TRBJ2-2
D gene: -
CDR3 DNA: TGTGCCAGCAGTGAGGCCAGCCCCGGGGAGCTGTTTTTT
CDR3 protein: CASSEASPGELFF

clone size: -
V gene: TRBV12-3/TRBV12-4
J gene: TRBJ1-1
D gene: TRBD1
CDR3 DNA: TGTGCCAGCACCGACAGGGGAATCACTGAAGCTTTCTTT
CDR3 protein: CASTDRGITEAFF

clone size: few
V gene: TRBV27
J gene: TRBJ1-2
D gene: -
CDR3 DNA: TGTGCCAGCAAGGCTCGGGACATCCAAATCTATGGCTACACCTTC
CDR3 protein: CASKARDIQIYGYTF

clone size: few
V gene: TRBV12-3/TRBV12-4
J gene: TRBJ1-4
D gene: -
CDR3 DNA: TGTGCCAGCAGTTTCGGAGGGGAAGATGAAAAACTGTTTTTT
CDR3 protein: CASSFGGEDEKLFF

clone size: many
V gene: TRBV27
J gene: TRBJ1-5
D gene: TRBD1
CDR3 DNA: TGTGCCAGCAGTGTCTTGGGGGGGACAGACCAGCCCCAGCATTTT
CDR3 protein: CASSVLGGTDQPQHF

clone size: -
V gene: TRBV14
J gene: TRBJ2-1
D gene: -
CDR3 DNA: TGTGCCAGCAGCCAAGACGTGGGGTCTTGGCACAATGAGCAGTTCTTC
CDR3 protein: CASSQDVGSWHNEQFF